The 5 T cell receptor beta chains below come from one sample, sequenced in a study of early T cells in non-severe SARS-CoV-2 infection. TCRdb recomputed calls from the 5' RACE reads with MiXCR, one row per CDR3 protein. Of about 70,000 distinct CDR3 sequences in the sample, roughly 4.9% were seen once. This specimen was whole blood, taken at baseline. Receptor source: an adult who was a healthcare worker with PCR-confirmed SARS-CoV-2 infection or an uninfected control (not recorded which). The donor label of this sample is uncertain.

In DNA, the CDR3 is TGTGCCAGCAGTGACAGCGGGGGGGCCGGCGGGGAGCTGTTTTTT. Protein: CASSDSGGAGGELFF. The chain carries TRBV6-4 and TRBJ2-2, with 10 nucleotides matching TRBD2. V lost 2 bases, J lost 7 bases, and 4 bases stayed unmatched. This CDR3 has 15 amino acids. CDR1 and CDR2 from the germline V gene are MRHNA and SNTAGT.

This clonotype was observed many times. This chain uses TRBV20-1 with TRBJ2-4, with TRBD2 matching over 7 bases. V lost 0 bases and J lost 2; bases outside the gene matches: 7. There are 16 residues in the CDR3. Germline V CDR1 and CDR2: DFQATT, SNEGSKA (reference sequence). The CDR3 DNA follows: TGCAGTGCTAGAGATCGGGAGGTTTTGACCAAAAACATTCAGTACTTC. Translating gives CSARDREVLTKNIQYF.

This clonotype was seen at least ten times. The V gene is TRBV29-1, the J gene TRBJ2-6; D is unresolved. This CDR3 comprises 13 residues. V shed 3 bases and J shed 2 bases, with 5 bases lying between them. Germline values: CDR1 SQVTM, CDR2 ANQGSEA. CDR3 loop: CSVDSTGANVLTF. The CDR3 coding sequence is TGCAGCGTTGATAGCACTGGGGCCAACGTCCTGACTTTC.

This clonotype was detected a few times. The V gene is TRBV9, the J gene TRBJ2-5; 11 bases align to TRBD2. J was trimmed by 2 bases and V by 4 bases; bases with no gene match: 1. CDR3 size: 14 residues. The V gene's germline CDR1 is SGDLS and CDR2 YYNGEE. The DNA for the CDR3 is TGTGCCAGCAGCAGACTAGCGGGGCAAGAGACCCAGTACTTC. Translating gives CASSRLAGQETQYF.

The chain's CDR3 is CASSFYSGDNNEQFF. The DNA for the CDR3 is TGTGCCAGCAGCTTCTATAGCGGGGACAACAATGAGCAGTTCTTC. The chain links TRBV7-2 to TRBJ2-1; 8 bases map to TRBD2. Germline V gene data show CDR1 as SGHTA and CDR2 as FQGNSA. This CDR3 is built from 15 residues. V lost 3 bases to trimming and J lost 5 bases; unmatched junction nucleotides: 6.